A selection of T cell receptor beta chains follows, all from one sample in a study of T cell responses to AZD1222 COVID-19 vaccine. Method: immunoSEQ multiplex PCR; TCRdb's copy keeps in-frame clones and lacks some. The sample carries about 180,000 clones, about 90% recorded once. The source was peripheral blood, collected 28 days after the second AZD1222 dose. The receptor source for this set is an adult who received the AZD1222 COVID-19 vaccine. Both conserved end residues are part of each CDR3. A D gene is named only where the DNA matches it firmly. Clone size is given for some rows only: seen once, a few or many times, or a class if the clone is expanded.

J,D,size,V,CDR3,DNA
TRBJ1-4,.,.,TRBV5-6,CASSFGRLEKLFF,TGTGCCAGCAGCTTTGGACGGCTGGAAAAACTGTTTTTT
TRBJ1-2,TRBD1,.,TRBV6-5,CASSPQGAIGYTF,TGTGCCAGCAGTCCTCAGGGGGCGATAGGCTACACCTTC
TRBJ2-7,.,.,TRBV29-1,CSVPKGGAPYEQYF,TGCAGCGTACCGAAGGGGGGGGCTCCCTACGAGCAGTACTTC
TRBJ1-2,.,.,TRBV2,CASSERGRYGYTF,TGTGCCAGCAGTGAACGGGGCCGCTATGGCTACACCTTC
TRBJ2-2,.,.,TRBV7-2,CASRRSGGNTGELFF,TGTGCCAGCAGGAGGAGTGGGGGGAACACCGGGGAGCTGTTTTTT
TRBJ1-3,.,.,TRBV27,CASSKGPGTGIPGNTIYF,TGTGCCAGCTCCAAAGGGCCGGGTACAGGGATACCTGGAAACACCATATATTTT
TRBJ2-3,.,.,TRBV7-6,CASSLQGQEATDTQYF,TGTGCCAGCAGCCTGCAGGGTCAGGAGGCCACAGATACGCAGTATTTT
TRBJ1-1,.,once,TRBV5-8,CASSLPGAGTEAFF,TGTGCCAGCAGCTTGCCAGGGGCTGGCACTGAAGCTTTCTTT
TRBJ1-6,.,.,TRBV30,CAWSALPGRYSPLHF,TGTGCCTGGAGTGCCCTTCCGGGACGTTATTCACCCCTCCACTTT
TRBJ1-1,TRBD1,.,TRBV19,CASSMAGQGTNTEAFF,TGTGCCAGTAGTATGGCTGGACAGGGGACAAACACTGAAGCTTTCTTT
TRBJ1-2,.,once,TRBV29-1,CSVGGLTYGYTF,TGCAGCGTTGGTGGACTGACCTATGGCTACACCTTC
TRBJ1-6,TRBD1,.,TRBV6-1,CASSEWGQQWGRPYNSPLHF,TGTGCCAGCAGTGAATGGGGACAGCAATGGGGCAGACCCTATAATTCACCCCTCCACTTT
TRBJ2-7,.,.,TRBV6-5,CASSFGRAYEQYF,TGTGCCAGCAGCTTCGGGCGGGCCTACGAGCAGTACTTC
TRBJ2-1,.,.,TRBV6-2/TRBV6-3,CASSRDFKRGEQFF,TGTGCCAGCAGTCGGGACTTTAAGCGCGGTGAGCAGTTCTTC
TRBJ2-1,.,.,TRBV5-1,CASSLLTGDDDEQFF,TGCGCCAGCAGCTTGTTGACCGGGGATGACGATGAGCAGTTCTTC
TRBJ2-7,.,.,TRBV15,CATSRIRDYEQYF,TGTGCCACCAGCAGGATCAGGGATTACGAGCAGTACTTC
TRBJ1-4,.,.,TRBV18,CASSPGLDEKLFF,TGTGCCAGCTCACCAGGGTTAGATGAAAAACTGTTTTTT
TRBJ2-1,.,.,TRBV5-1,CASRPTLSSYNEQFF,TGCGCCAGCAGACCGACCCTGAGCTCCTACAATGAGCAGTTCTTC
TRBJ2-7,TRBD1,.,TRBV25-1,CASAGTGAYEQYF,TGTGCCAGCGCCGGGACAGGGGCCTACGAGCAGTACTTC
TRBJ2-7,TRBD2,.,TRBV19,CASSIRLTYLAGPYEQYF,TGTGCCAGTAGTATTCGGTTAACCTACCTAGCGGGTCCCTACGAGCAGTACTTC
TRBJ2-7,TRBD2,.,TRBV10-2,CASSESGGRVSYEQYF,TGCGCCAGCAGTGAGTCGGGGGGGAGAGTCTCCTACGAGCAGTACTTC
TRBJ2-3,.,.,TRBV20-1,CSASGDTQYF,TGCAGTGCTAGCGGAGATACGCAGTATTTT
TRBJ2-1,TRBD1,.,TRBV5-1,CASSLGPGGEQFF,TGCGCCAGCAGCTTGGGCCCAGGGGGTGAGCAGTTCTTC
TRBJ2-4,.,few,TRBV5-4,CASSLGGARPLAKNIQYF,TGTGCCAGCAGCTTGGGCGGCGCTCGGCCGCTAGCCAAAAACATTCAGTACTTC
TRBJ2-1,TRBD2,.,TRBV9,CASSVSSGGSRNEQFF,TGTGCCAGCAGCGTATCATCGGGGGGTTCCCGGAATGAGCAGTTCTTC
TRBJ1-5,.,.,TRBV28,CASSSPGNQPQHF,TGTGCCAGCAGTTCCCCAGGGAATCAGCCCCAGCATTTT
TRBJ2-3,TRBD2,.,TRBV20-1,CSASETSGGTDTQYF,TGCAGTGCTAGTGAAACTAGCGGGGGCACAGATACGCAGTATTTT
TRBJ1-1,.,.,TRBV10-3,CAISEGGLGTEAFF,TGTGCCATCAGTGAGGGGGGGCTAGGCACTGAAGCTTTCTTT
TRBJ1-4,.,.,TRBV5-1,CASSRGENEKLFF,TGCGCCAGCAGCAGGGGCGAAAATGAAAAACTGTTTTTT
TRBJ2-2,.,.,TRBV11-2,CASSLADGELFF,TGTGCCAGCAGCTTAGCGGACGGGGAGCTGTTTTTT
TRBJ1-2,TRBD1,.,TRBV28,CASSSLGQGGRGGYTF,TGTGCCAGCAGTTCCTTAGGACAGGGAGGGCGGGGAGGCTACACCTTC
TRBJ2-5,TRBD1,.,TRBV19,CASSISRTGEETQYF,TGTGCCAGTAGTATTAGCCGGACAGGGGAAGAGACCCAGTACTTC
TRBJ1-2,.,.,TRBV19,CASSDRRGRGYTF,TGTGCCAGTAGTGATCGGAGAGGGAGGGGCTACACCTTC
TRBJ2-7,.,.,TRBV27,CASSLSRGGDEQYF,TGTGCCAGCAGTTTATCAAGGGGTGGCGACGAGCAGTACTTC
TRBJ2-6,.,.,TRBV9,CASSPPPGSGANVLTF,TGTGCCAGCAGCCCGCCGCCAGGCTCTGGGGCCAACGTCCTGACTTTC
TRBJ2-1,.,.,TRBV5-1,CASSLALWAQGTGYNEQFF,TGCGCCAGCAGCTTGGCCCTATGGGCACAGGGTACAGGGTACAATGAGCAGTTCTTC
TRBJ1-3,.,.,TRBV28,CASSLSTGLVEGTIYF,TGTGCCAGCAGTCTATCTACGGGACTGGTAGAGGGCACCATATATTTT
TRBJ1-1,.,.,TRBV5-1,CASSRGRQDTEAFF,TGCGCCAGCAGCCGGGGAAGGCAAGACACTGAAGCTTTCTTT
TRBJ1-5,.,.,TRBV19,CASSYRDNNQPQHF,TGTGCCAGTAGTTACCGGGACAACAATCAGCCCCAGCATTTT
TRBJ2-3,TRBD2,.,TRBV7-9,CASSLRSPMAGEDTQYF,TGTGCCAGCAGCCTACGCTCTCCTATGGCGGGGGAAGATACGCAGTATTTT
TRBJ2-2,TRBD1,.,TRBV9,CASSTGQGDTGELFF,TGTGCCAGCAGCACCGGACAGGGGGACACCGGGGAGCTGTTTTTT
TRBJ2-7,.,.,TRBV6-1,CASSDHREQYF,TGTGCCAGCAGTGACCACCGCGAGCAGTACTTC
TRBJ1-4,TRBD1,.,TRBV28,CASSPWTGGEEKLFF,TGTGCCAGCAGTCCGTGGACAGGGGGCGAAGAAAAACTGTTTTTT
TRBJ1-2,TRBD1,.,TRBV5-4,CASSTSPGQGLGYTF,TGTGCCAGCAGCACCTCTCCGGGACAGGGGCTGGGCTACACCTTC
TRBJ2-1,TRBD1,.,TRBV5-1,CASSSDRGLGNEQFF,TGCGCCAGCAGCTCGGACAGGGGGCTTGGGAATGAGCAGTTCTTC
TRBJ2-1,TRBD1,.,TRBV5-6,CASSRTGPNEQFF,TGTGCCAGCAGCCGGACAGGGCCGAATGAGCAGTTCTTC
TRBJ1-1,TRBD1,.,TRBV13,CASSRGGYVNTEAFF,TGTGCCAGCAGCCGAGGGGGCTATGTGAACACTGAAGCTTTCTTT
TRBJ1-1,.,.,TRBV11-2,CASSLEGSDTEAFF,TGTGCCAGCAGCTTAGAAGGGTCAGACACTGAAGCTTTCTTT
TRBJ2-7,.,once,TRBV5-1,CASSLDAVYEQYF,TGCGCCAGCAGCTTGGACGCGGTCTACGAGCAGTACTTC